A single sample is the source of the 16 T cell receptor beta chains below, sequenced in a study of shared clonotypes between healthy human individuals. Naive CD8 populations comprised CD45RO-negative cells positively selected for CCR7, excluding terminally differentiated effector memory CD45RA+ cells. TCRdb's copy holds only in-frame clones and misses some; the assay was immunoSEQ multiplex PCR. The data contain about 2.2 million clones, 93% of them singletons. Material: naive CD8+ T cells from PBMCs. The receptors derive from a young man in good health. Some clones in this sample may be carry-over from other donors' samples.

A word on this clone: At the DNA level, this CDR3 is encoded by other sequences in the same sample as well. The rearrangement links TRBV9 to TRBJ2-6; 11 bases align to TRBD1. There are 17 residues in the CDR3. After removal of 4 bases from V and 0 bases from J, the junction contained 3 bases not matched to a gene. The V gene's germline CDR1 is SGDLS and CDR2 YYNGEE. The CDR3 protein is CASSPGTGGSGANVLTF. The CDR3 region has the DNA TGTGCCAGCAGCCCAGGGACAGGGGGCTCTGGGGCCAACGTCCTGACTTTC.

This sequence joins TRBV28 and TRBJ2-7; TRBD2 is a possible D gene (6 bases). CDR1 is MDHEN and CDR2 is SYDVKM in the germline V gene. V lost 5 bases, J lost 7 bases, and 15 bases lay in between. This CDR3 is 13 amino acids long. The CDR3 DNA sequence: TGTGCCAGCAGTAGGAGGGATTCTGGGGAGCAGTACTTC. The encoded protein is CASSRRDSGEQYF.

This clone was seen just once. The chain carries TRBV5-4 and TRBJ2-7, with 8 bases lining up with TRBD2. Germline V gene sequence: CDR1 SGHNT, CDR2 YYREEE (reference sequence). Germline trimming cut 5 bases from V and 6 bases from J; bases unmatched to any gene: 10. The length of the CDR3 is 14 residues. The CDR3 region is CASSQGGLEVEQYF. The CDR3 DNA follows: TGTGCCAGCAGTCAAGGGGGACTAGAGGTCGAGCAGTACTTC. The whole variable domain, remainder taken from reference TRBV5-4 and TRBJ2-7, is ETGVTQSPTHLIKTRGQQVTLRCSSQSGHNTVSWYQQALGQGPQFIFQYYREEENGRGNFPPRFSGLQFPNYSSELNVNALELDDSALYLCASSQGGLEVEQYFGPGTRLTVT.

On this clone itself: Other nucleotide sequences in the sample specify the same CDR3. V gene TRBV27 combines with J gene TRBJ2-2, with no clear D. The CDR3 consists of 12 residues. Germline V gives CDR1 MNHEY, CDR2 SMNVEV (reference sequence). Deletions cut 2 bases from V and 6 bases from J, with 4 bases between. CDR3 nucleotides: TGTGCCAGCAGTTTAAGTTCCGGGGAGCTGTTTTTT. Translation gives CASSLSSGELFF.

The chain carries TRBV7-3 and TRBJ2-2; the match to TRBD1 covers 9 bases. The ends lost 5 bases at V and 3 bases at J; junction bases unmatched: 7. Germline V lookup: CDR1 SGHTA, CDR2 FQGTGA. This CDR3 is 16 amino acids long. The CDR3 bases are TGTGCCAGCAGCCCTACAGGGGGCGCGGACACCGGGGAGCTGTTTTTT. Its translation is CASSPTGGADTGELFF. The full variable domain, with the rest looked up from reference TRBV7-3 and TRBJ2-2, is GAGVSQTPSNKVTEKGKYVELRCDPISGHTALYWYRQSLGQGPEFLIYFQGTGAADDSGLPNDRFFAVRPEGSVSTLKIQRTERGDSAVYLCASSPTGGADTGELFFGEGSRLTVL.

This sequence joins TRBV5-1 and TRBJ2-7; 12 nucleotides align to TRBD2. The germline gives CDR1 SGHRS, CDR2 YFSETQ. The CDR3 runs to 18 residues. The ends lost 4 bases at V and 3 bases at J; junction bases unmatched: 14. CDR3 amino acids: CASSPPGLAGELGYEQYF. CDR3 coding DNA: TGCGCCAGCAGCCCACCGGGACTAGCGGGCGAGCTGGGCTACGAGCAGTACTTC.

V usage is TRBV11-2 and J usage is TRBJ2-5; D uncertain. The J call may be wrong; the DNA end is better matched by TRBJ2-7. CDR3 length: 13 residues. In germline, CDR1 is SGHAT, CDR2 FQNNGV. The CDR3 spells CASSFSGMAEQYF. The CDR3 DNA sequence: TGTGCCAGCAGCTTCTCAGGAATGGCCGAGCAGTACTTC.

The J gene is TRBJ2-4, the V gene TRBV7-9, with a possible D match to TRBD1 (5 bases). Germline assignment: CDR1 SEHNR and CDR2 FQNEAQ (reference sequence). The CDR3 runs to 12 residues. Trimming removed 0 bases from V and 8 bases from J, with 5 bases in between. CDR3 sequence: CASSLATDIQYF. The CDR3 nucleotides are TGTGCCAGCAGCTTAGCGACAGACATTCAGTACTTC.

The chain uses TRBV29-1 and TRBJ1-1; 9 bases are a match to TRBD1. V lost 4 bases, J lost 1 base, and 4 bases stayed unmatched. Germline V gene data show CDR1 as SQVTM and CDR2 as ANQGSEA. The CDR3 runs to 14 residues. CDR3: CSVGQDRGNTEAFF. The CDR3 nucleotides read TGCAGCGTTGGTCAGGACAGGGGGAACACTGAAGCTTTCTTT. The variable domain in full, with the rest retrieved from reference TRBV29-1 and TRBJ1-1, is SAVISQKPSRDICQRGTSLTIQCQVDSQVTMMFWYRQQPGQSLTLIATANQGSEATYESGFVIDKFPISRPNLTFSTLTVSNMSPEDSSIYLCSVGQDRGNTEAFFGQGTRLTVV.

The genes are TRBV28 and TRBJ1-3, with D hard to call. The CDR3 spans 17 residues. Trimming removed 4 bases at V and 4 bases at J, with 20 bases between. Germline V gene sequence: CDR1 MDHEN, CDR2 SYDVKM. The CDR3 reads CASSSYTTVVGGNTIYF. The CDR3 DNA reads as TGTGCCAGCAGTTCGTACACGACCGTCGTGGGCGGAAACACCATATATTTT. Based on the CDR3 plus reference TRBV28 and TRBJ1-3, the full variable domain is DVKVTQSSRYLVKRTGEKVFLECVQDMDHENMFWYRQDPGLGLRLIYFSYDVKMKEKGDIPEGYSVSREKKERFSLILESASTNQTSMYLCASSSYTTVVGGNTIYFGEGSWLTVV.

The chain is built from TRBV6-6 and TRBJ2-7, with 9 bases fitting TRBD1. Germline V gene lookup returns CDR1 MNHNY and CDR2 SVGAGI (reference sequence). V was pared by 4 bases and J by 3 bases, with 7 bases of the junction left unmatched. CDR3 length: 15 amino acids. The CDR3 DNA reads TGTGCCAGCAGTTCCCCGAGGACAGGGGACTACGAGCAGTACTTC. Its translation is CASSSPRTGDYEQYF.

The chain joins TRBV14 to TRBJ1-2, with D possibly being TRBD1 (5 bases). The germline V gene encodes CDR1 SGHDN and CDR2 FVKESK. Trimming took off 4 bases at V and 6 bases at J, with 15 bases between the two ends. The CDR3 length is 14 residues. The CDR3 loop reads CASSPRGGWHGYTF. Written as DNA, the CDR3 is TGTGCCAGCAGCCCACGGGGGGGGTGGCATGGCTACACCTTC.

The V and J genes are TRBV6-5 and TRBJ2-3, with 12 nucleotides matching TRBD1. The trim removed 6 bases at V and 6 bases at J, leaving 7 bases unmatched. Looked up from germline, CDR1 is MNHEY and CDR2 is SVGAGI. The CDR3 has 15 residues. The CDR3 coding sequence is TGTGCCAGCAGCTCCGGGACAGGGGGCATGGATACGCAGTATTTT. Translated: CASSSGTGGMDTQYF.

The rearrangement uses TRBV19 and TRBJ1-1, with TRBD1 matching over 7 bases. The CDR3 covers 14 residues. Germline V gene sequence: CDR1 LNHDA, CDR2 SQIVND (reference sequence). With 3 bases clipped from V and 3 bases from J, the junction kept 4 bases outside the gene matches. Here the CDR3 reads CASSMATGYTEAFF. Here the CDR3 DNA reads TGTGCCAGTAGTATGGCGACAGGGTACACTGAAGCTTTCTTT.

The chain couples TRBV2 to TRBJ2-4; D possibly corresponds to TRBD2 (6 bases). The V gene lost 7 bases and the J gene lost 3 bases, with 19 bases spanning the gap. CDR3 length equals 16 residues. CDR1 is SNHLY, CDR2 FYNNEI, per germline. CDR3: CASTGTGRKGKNIQYF. CDR3 nucleotides: TGTGCCAGCACCGGAACGGGGAGGAAGGGCAAAAACATTCAGTACTTC. Drawing the rest from reference TRBV2 and TRBJ2-4, the complete variable domain is EPEVTQTPSHQVTQMGQEVILRCVPISNHLYFYWYRQILGQKVEFLVSFYNNEISEKSEIFDDQFSVERPDGSNFTLKIRSTKLEDSAMYFCASTGTGRKGKNIQYFGAGTRLSVL.

The chain employs TRBV6-6 and TRBJ2-5, with D unresolved. The CDR3 has 13 residues. Trimming shortened V by 2 bases and J by 5 bases, and 9 bases separated the two germline ends. Germline V gives CDR1 MNHNY, CDR2 SVGAGI (reference sequence). CDR3 amino acids: CASSYNSWETQYF. The DNA of the CDR3 is TGTGCCAGCAGTTACAACTCTTGGGAGACCCAGTACTTC.